This T cell receptor beta chain appears in the sequencing data of a study of T cell changes during pregnancy in multiple sclerosis. The junction had 7 bases not matched to a gene; V was cut back by 3 bases and J by 1 base. CDR1 is KGHSH, CDR2 LQKENI, per germline. The CDR3 runs 17 residues. This clone was detected only once. Profiled with immunoSEQ multiplex PCR; TCRdb holds only in-frame clones, not every one. The sample lists tens of thousands of clones; approximately 86% were seen once. The receptor was isolated from a female donor in good health, enrolled as a control in a pregnancy study. Material: CD8+ T cells from peripheral blood mononuclear cells, obtained in the first trimester of pregnancy. The gene calls are TRBV18 and TRBJ2-2, with 8 positions matching TRBD1. CDR3 amino acids: CASSPDWTGRNTGELFF. The CDR3 bases are TGTGCCAGCTCACCGGATTGGACAGGGCGGAACACCGGGGAGCTGTTTTTT.